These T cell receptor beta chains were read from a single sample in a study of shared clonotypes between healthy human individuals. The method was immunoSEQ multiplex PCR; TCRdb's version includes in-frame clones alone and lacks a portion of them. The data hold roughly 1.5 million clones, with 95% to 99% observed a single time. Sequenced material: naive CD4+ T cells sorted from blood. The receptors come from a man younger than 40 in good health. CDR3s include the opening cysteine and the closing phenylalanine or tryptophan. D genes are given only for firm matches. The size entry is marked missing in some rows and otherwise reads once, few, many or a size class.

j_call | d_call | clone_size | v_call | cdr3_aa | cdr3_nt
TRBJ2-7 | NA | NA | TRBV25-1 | CASSESGTNYEQYF | TGTGCCAGCAGTGAATCCGGGACAAATTACGAGCAGTACTTC
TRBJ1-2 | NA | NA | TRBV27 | CASSASGSNYGYTF | TGTGCCAGCAGTGCTTCGGGCTCTAACTATGGCTACACCTTC
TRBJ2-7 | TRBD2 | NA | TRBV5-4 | CASSFLGGMDEQYF | TGTGCCAGCAGCTTCCTCGGGGGGATGGACGAGCAGTACTTC
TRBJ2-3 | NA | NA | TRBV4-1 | CASSQDRVTHTQYF | TGCGCCAGCAGCCAAGATCGTGTAACCCATACGCAGTATTTT
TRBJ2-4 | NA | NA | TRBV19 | CASSNDSAAKNIQYF | TGTGCCAGTAGTAACGACTCCGCAGCCAAAAACATTCAGTACTTC
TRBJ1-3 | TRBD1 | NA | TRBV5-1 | CASSALGGTGNTIYF | TGCGCCAGCAGCGCTCTAGGGGGCACGGGAAACACCATATATTTT
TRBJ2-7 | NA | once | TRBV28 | CASGGAYEQYF | TGTGCCAGCGGCGGAGCCTACGAGCAGTACTTC
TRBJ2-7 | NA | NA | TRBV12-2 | CASRLVRRDPSGYSYEQYF | TGTGCAAGTCGCTTAGTGCGCCGGGATCCTAGCGGGTACTCCTACGAGCAGTACTTC
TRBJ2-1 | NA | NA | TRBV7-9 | CASSPDLLVWDEQFF | TGTGCCAGCAGCCCTGACTTACTAGTCTGGGATGAGCAGTTCTTC
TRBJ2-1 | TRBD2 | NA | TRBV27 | CATRTSGRNEQFF | TGTGCCACCAGGACTAGCGGGAGGAATGAGCAGTTCTTC
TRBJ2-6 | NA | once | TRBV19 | CASSIDVRLISGANVLTF | TGTGCCAGTAGTATAGATGTCAGGTTAATTTCTGGGGCCAACGTCCTGACTTTC
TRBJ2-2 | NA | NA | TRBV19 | CASSIEGGELFF | TGTGCCAGTAGTATAGAGGGCGGGGAGCTGTTTTTT
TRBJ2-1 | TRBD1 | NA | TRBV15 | CATSRPGQGNYNEQFF | TGTGCCACCAGCAGACCGGGACAGGGGAACTACAATGAGCAGTTCTTC
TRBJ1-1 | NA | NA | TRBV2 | CASSEQGFNTEAFF | TGTGCCAGCAGTGAACAGGGATTTAACACTGAAGCTTTCTTT
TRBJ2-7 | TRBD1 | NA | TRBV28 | CASSWGQHSYEQYF | TGTGCCAGCAGTTGGGGACAGCACTCCTACGAGCAGTACTTC
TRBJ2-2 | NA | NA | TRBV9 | CASSTGTSTVPTGELFF | TGTGCCAGCAGCACCGGGACTTCGACGGTTCCCACCGGGGAGCTGTTTTTT
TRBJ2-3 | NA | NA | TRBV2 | CASFQASDTQYF | TGTGCCAGCTTCCAGGCTAGTGATACGCAGTATTTT
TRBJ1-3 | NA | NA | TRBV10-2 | CASSDLLGTWVGNTIYF | TGCGCCAGCAGTGACCTTTTAGGGACTTGGGTCGGAAACACCATATATTTT
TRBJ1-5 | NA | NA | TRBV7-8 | CASSFGHSNQPQHF | TGTGCCAGCAGCTTCGGCCACAGCAATCAGCCCCAGCATTTT
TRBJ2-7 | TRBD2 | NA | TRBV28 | CASRPTPSGSSEQYF | TGTGCCAGCAGACCGACCCCTAGCGGGAGTAGCGAGCAGTACTTC
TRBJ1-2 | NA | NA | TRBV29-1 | CSVVGGRDPYGYTF | TGCAGCGTTGTCGGCGGCAGGGACCCCTATGGCTACACCTTC
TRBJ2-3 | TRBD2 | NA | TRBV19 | CASSAFGAGDPDTQYF | TGTGCCAGTAGTGCGTTTGGAGCGGGAGACCCAGATACGCAGTATTTT
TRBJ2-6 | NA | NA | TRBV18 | CASSPRLGDAGANVLTF | TGTGCCAGCTCACCAAGATTGGGGGATGCTGGGGCCAACGTCCTGACTTTC
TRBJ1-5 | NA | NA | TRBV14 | CASSQGINQPQHF | TGTGCCAGCAGCCAGGGTATCAATCAGCCCCAGCATTTT
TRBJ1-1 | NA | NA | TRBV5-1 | CASSLEMGTIAFF | TGCGCCAGCAGCTTGGAGATGGGGACGATCGCTTTCTTT
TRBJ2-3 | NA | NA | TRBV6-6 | CASNPGTDTQYF | TGTGCCAGCAACCCAGGGACAGATACGCAGTATTTT
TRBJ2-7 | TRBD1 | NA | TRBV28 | CASSIAGQGAEEQYF | TGTGCCAGCAGCATCGCGGGACAGGGGGCCGAGGAGCAGTACTTC
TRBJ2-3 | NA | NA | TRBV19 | CASSIAASTPNTQYF | TGTGCCAGTAGTATCGCGGCCTCCACCCCTAATACGCAGTATTTT
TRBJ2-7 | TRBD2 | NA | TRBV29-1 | CSVGGGSSYEQYF | TGCAGCGTTGGGGGCGGGAGCTCCTACGAGCAGTACTTC
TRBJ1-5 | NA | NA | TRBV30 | CAWSRQGGSNQPQHF | TGTGCCTGGAGTCGCCAGGGAGGGTCCAATCAGCCCCAGCATTTT
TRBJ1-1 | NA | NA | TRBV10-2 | CASRGLLMNTEAFF | TGCGCCAGCAGGGGGTTACTTATGAACACTGAAGCTTTCTTT
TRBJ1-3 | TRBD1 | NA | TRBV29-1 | CSVVRTGSDTIYF | TGCAGCGTTGTGAGGACAGGGTCGGACACCATATATTTT
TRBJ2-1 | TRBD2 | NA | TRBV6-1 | CASSPGLVLGNEQFF | TGTGCCAGCAGCCCAGGACTAGTGTTAGGAAATGAGCAGTTCTTC
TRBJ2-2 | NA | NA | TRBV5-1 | CASSSRSNTGELFF | TGCGCCAGCAGCTCCCGGTCCAACACCGGGGAGCTGTTTTTT
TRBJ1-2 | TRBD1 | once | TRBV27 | CASRETGVSFGYTF | TGTGCCAGCAGAGAGACAGGGGTATCTTTTGGCTACACCTTC
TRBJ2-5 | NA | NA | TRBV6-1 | CASSEDPLGETQYF | TGTGCCAGCAGTGAAGATCCTTTAGGGGAGACCCAGTACTTC
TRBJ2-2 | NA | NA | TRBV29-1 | CSVDISGNTGELFF | TGCAGCGTTGATATATCAGGAAACACCGGGGAGCTGTTTTTT
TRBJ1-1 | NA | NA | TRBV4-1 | CASSQDPTGRGVNTEAFF | TGCGCCAGCAGCCAAGACCCCACAGGGCGAGGGGTGAACACTGAAGCTTTCTTT
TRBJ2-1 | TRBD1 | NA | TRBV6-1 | CASVLDRGLFEQFF | TGTGCCAGCGTCCTGGACAGGGGGCTCTTCGAGCAGTTCTTC
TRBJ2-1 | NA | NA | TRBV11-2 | CASSSRLVLEQFF | TGTGCCAGCAGCTCTAGACTCGTTCTTGAGCAGTTCTTC
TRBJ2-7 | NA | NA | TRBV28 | CASSSPQPGTYEQYF | TGTGCCAGCAGTTCACCTCAACCAGGGACCTACGAGCAGTACTTC
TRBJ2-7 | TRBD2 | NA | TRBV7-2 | CASSFRFLAGVYEQYF | TGTGCCAGCAGCTTTAGGTTTCTAGCGGGTGTATACGAGCAGTACTTC